This T cell receptor (beta chain) was obtained from a study of identical twins (dated by TCRdb to the mid-2010s). In terms of the full investigation: To test whether fetal clonotypes persist, the study used deep sequencing on TCR alpha and beta repertoires from monozygotic twins, unrelated adults of various ages, and cord blood. To rule out contamination, replicate twin experiments were performed at different times with different library preparation protocols. General study outcomes and caveats: The excess sharing between twins in beta out-of-frame sequences was weaker because fewer shared sequences reduced the signal-to-noise ratio. In monozygotic twins, out-of-frame TCR alpha sharing was systematically underestimated by recombination models, although the models agreed with sharing between unrelated individuals. Out-of-frame TCR alpha sequences shared between twins showed an excess of low generation-probability sequences compared with coincidental sharing between unrelated individuals. Abundant cord blood beta clonotypes had fewer insertions, young adult naive repertoires showed a similar but weaker trend, and memory repertoires showed no such trend. Conclusions relied on cross-sectional statistical analysis, since the same donors could not be followed over many years. Zero-insertion analyses could be partly confounded by invariant T cells such as MAIT and iNKT, though diverse VJ usage argued against such confounding for most clonotypes.

The library came from 5' RACE. The sequencer listed for this sample is Illumina HiSeq 2000. A universal primer binding site was introduced by template switching, and a unique molecular identifier was present in the final cDNA, enabling accurate counting of TCR cDNA molecules. Specific primers in the conserved constant-segment region were used to synthesize first-strand cDNA for TCR alpha and beta chains. To control for contamination, every cDNA library carried two barcodes: a SMART-Mk sample barcode plus Illumina barcodes. TruSeq adapter sequences, together with Illumina sample barcodes, were added in two successive PCR steps. Sequencing of the TCR alpha and beta cDNA libraries was done on the Illumina HiSeq platform using custom primers. In the paper's pipeline: Raw reads were processed with MiGEC to extract unique molecular identifiers, and MiXCR was used to determine CDR3 positions. Recombination models were inferred per individual with the repgenHMM and IGoR tools using an EM algorithm. The analysis of shared clonotypes was done with the tcR package in R, with sharing normalized by the product of cloneset sizes. To study raw recombination free of thymic and clonal selection effects, out-of-frame nonproductive sequences were analyzed. TCRdb redid the processing of the public reads, applying fastp at Q25 and MiXCR, and retained in-frame beta chains. Records with the same CDR3 protein are collapsed into one entry carrying the most frequent genes and DNA. The authors' filters were not applied to this entry. In this sample the table shows about 900,000 distinct CDR3 sequences, 10% to 15% of which occur a single time. The ten biggest clones cover roughly 1.6% of the sample.

From V the trimming removes 6 bases and from J it removes 5 bases, while the gene matches leave 10 bases of the junction unaccounted for. The CDR3 starts with the cysteine, ends with the phenylalanine, and has 16 residues. Only the CDR3 DNA stays, 48 bases, in frame from base 1. Notes on this clonotype: Its antigen remains undetermined. Base qualities were left out, and no much larger clone turns up one base away.

Every donor in the study was a healthy Caucasian. The twin cohort consisted of three pairs of female monozygotic twins, all aged 18 to 29 years. RNA for TCR libraries was isolated from peripheral blood mononuclear cells. Separately, the same data were catalogued under a study of yellow fever vaccine responses in identical twins. As described in the second report: The authors reported that the T cell response to vaccination in identical twins appeared partly convergent and partly personalized. Focusing on identical twins, the study followed the T cell clones that responded to the vaccine, and did so with precision.

Input material: PBMCs. This clonotype was sampled from a woman aged 18-30 years in good health. The V gene is TRBV12-3 or TRBV12-4 and the J gene is TRBJ1-4, with TRBD1 identical over 9 junction bases. Here the CDR3 is given as CASSTYPGTGNEKLFF. The nucleotide sequence reads as follows: TGTGCCAGCAGCACCTACCCGGGGACAGGGAATGAAAAACTGTTTTTT.